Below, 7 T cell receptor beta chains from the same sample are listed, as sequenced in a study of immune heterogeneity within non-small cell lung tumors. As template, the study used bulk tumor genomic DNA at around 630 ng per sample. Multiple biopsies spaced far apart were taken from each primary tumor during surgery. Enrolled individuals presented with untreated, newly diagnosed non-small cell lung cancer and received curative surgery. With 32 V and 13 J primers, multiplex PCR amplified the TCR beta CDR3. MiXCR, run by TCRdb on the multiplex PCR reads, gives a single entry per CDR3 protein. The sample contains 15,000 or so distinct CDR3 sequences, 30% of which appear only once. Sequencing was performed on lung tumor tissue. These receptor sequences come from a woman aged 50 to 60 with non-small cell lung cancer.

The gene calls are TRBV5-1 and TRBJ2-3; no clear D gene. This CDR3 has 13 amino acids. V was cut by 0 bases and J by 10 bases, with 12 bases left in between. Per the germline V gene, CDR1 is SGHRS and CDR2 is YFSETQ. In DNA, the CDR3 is TGCGCCAGCAGCTTGGGTCAACGAAACGCGCAGTATTTT. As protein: CASSLGQRNAQYF.

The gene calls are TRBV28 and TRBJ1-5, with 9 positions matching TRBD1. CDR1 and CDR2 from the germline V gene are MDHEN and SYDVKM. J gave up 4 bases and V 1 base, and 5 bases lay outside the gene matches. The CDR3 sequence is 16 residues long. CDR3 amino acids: CASSLSMGQGNQPQHF. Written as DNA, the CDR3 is TGTGCCAGCAGTTTATCTATGGGACAGGGTAATCAGCCCCAGCATTTT.

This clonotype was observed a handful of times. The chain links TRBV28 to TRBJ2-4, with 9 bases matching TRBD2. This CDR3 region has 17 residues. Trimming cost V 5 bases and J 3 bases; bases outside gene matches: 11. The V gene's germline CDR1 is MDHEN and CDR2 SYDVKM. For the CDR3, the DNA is TGTGCCAGCAGTGGGGCGACTAGCGGTCTGGGCAAAAACATTCAGTACTTC. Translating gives CASSGATSGLGKNIQYF.

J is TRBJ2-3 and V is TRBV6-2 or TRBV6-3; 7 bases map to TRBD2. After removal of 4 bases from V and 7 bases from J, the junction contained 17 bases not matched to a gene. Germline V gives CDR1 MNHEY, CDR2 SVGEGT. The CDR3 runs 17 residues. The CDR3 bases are TGTGCCAGCAGTTTAAGCGGGGAATGGAGGGAGAAACATACGCAGTATTTT. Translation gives CASSLSGEWREKHTQYF.

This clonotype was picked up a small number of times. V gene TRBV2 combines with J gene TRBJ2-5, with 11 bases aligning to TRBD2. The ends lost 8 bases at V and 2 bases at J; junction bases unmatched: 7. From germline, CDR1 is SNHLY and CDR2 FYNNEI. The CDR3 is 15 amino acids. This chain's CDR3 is CASSLGLAEQETQYF. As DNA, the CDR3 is TGTGCCAGCTCCCTGGGACTAGCGGAACAAGAGACCCAGTACTTC.

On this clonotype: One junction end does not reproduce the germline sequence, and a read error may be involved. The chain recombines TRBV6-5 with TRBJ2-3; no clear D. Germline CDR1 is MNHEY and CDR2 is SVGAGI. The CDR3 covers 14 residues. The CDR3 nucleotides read TGTGACAGCAGTTACCGGTACAGCACAGATACGCAGTATTTT. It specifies CDSSYRYSTDTQYF.

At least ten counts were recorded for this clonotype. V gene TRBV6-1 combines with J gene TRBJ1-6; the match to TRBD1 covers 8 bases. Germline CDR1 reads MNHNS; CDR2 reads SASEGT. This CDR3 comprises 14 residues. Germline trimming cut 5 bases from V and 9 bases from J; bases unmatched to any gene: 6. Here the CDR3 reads CASSKTGAVSPLHF. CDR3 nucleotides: TGTGCCAGCAGTAAGACAGGGGCCGTTTCACCCCTCCACTTT.